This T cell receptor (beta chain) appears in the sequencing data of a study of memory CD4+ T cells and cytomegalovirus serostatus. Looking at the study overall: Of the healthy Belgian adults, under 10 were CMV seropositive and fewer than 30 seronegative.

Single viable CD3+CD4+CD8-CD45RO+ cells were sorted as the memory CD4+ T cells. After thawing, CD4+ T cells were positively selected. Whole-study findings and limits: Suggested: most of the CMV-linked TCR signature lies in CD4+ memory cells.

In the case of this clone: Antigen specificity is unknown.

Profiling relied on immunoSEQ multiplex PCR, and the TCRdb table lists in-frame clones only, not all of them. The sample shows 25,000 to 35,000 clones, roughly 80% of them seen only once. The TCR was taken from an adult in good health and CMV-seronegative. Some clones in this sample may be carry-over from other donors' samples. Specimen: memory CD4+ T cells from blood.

CDR3 loop: CASSIRTGQGFHAHGSPLHF. The CDR3 bases are TGTGCCAGTAGTATCCGCACCGGACAGGGGTTCCATGCCCATGGGTCACCCCTCCACTTT. The rearrangement uses TRBV19 and TRBJ1-6, with 9 bases matching TRBD1. The V segment lost 3 bases and the J segment 10 bases; nucleotides outside the gene matches: 22. The CDR3 runs 20 residues. CDR1 and CDR2 from the germline V gene are LNHDA and SQIVND (reference sequence).